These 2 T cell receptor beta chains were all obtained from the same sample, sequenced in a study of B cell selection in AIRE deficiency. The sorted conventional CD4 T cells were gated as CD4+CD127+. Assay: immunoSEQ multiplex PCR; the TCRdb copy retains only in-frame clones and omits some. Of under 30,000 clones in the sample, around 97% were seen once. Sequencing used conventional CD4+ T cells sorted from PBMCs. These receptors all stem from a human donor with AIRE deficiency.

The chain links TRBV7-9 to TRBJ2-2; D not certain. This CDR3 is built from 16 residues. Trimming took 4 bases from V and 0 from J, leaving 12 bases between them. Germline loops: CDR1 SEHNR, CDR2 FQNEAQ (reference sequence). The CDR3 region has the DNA TGTGCCAGCAGCTCGTTACTACAGCCGAACACCGGGGAGCTGTTTTTT. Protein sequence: CASSSLLQPNTGELFF.

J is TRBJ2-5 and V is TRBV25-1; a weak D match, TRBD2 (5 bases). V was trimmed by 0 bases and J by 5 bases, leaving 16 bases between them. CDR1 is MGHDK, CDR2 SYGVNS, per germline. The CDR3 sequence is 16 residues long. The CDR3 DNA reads TGTGCCAGCAGTGAATATTCAGGACTCCTCTGGGAGACCCAGTACTTC. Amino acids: CASSEYSGLLWETQYF.